The text below deals with one TCR beta chain. These data belong to a study of blood T cell repertoires in COVID-19. Study-level background: Samples came from the United States, Italy and Spain, spanning acute and convalescent COVID-19. From T cells, B-cell-depleted T cells, or PBMCs came the material, which was cDNA or gDNA.

Authors' data handling: The authors estimated nucleated cell counts from reference gene primer amplification. The repertoire was sequenced with immunoSEQ multiplex PCR; TCRdb's copy has only in-frame clones and lacks some. V, J and clone size derive from that table, while D and trimming were established from the DNA sequence. The sample has more than 200,000 clones, approximately 86% seen once. This CDR3 has 19 residues. Germline V gives CDR1 MGHRA, CDR2 YSYEKL. Germline trimming cut 0 bases from V and 3 bases from J; bases unmatched to any gene: 15. The chain links TRBV4-1 to TRBJ1-1, with TRBD1 matching 8 bases. The TCR comes from a man between 25 and 39 years old with active or convalescent COVID-19. The material sequenced was peripheral blood. The CDR3 is CASSQDLLRVGTGDTEAFF. For the CDR3, the DNA is TGCGCCAGCAGCCAAGATCTATTGCGGGTAGGGACAGGAGACACTGAAGCTTTCTTT.